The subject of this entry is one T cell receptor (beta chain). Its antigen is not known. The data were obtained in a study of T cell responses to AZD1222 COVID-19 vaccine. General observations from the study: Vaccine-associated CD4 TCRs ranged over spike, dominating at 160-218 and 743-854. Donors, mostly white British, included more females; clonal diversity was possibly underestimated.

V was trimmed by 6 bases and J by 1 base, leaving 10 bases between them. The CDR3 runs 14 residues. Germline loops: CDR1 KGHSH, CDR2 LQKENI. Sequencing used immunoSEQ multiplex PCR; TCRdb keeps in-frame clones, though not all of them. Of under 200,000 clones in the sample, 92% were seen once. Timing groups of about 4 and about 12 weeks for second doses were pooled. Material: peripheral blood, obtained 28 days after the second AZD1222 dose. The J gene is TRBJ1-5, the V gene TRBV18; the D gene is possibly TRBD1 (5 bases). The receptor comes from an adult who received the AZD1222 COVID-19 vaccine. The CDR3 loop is CASSPGESNQPQHF. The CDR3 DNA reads TGTGCCAGCTCTCCGGGGGAAAGCAATCAGCCCCAGCATTTT.